One T cell receptor (beta chain) is described in this entry. What it binds is unknown. 13 Jbeta primers and 60 Vbeta primers were used for the PCR. In the study's own analysis: Later, an analysis found about 77 million unique TCR beta chains, and roughly 9.9 million of these were shared. Only in-frame clones appear in the TCRdb table, and some are missing; sequencing was by immunoSEQ multiplex PCR. That table furnishes V, J and clone size, whereas the DNA furnished D and trimming. Among about 160,000 clones listed, roughly three quarters were seen once. The source of the sample is a study of cytomegalovirus exposure and HLA in healthy donors. Whole-study results and caveats: The listing of roughly 160 TCR beta chains classed them as cytomegalovirus-associated.

This donor has no recorded CMV serostatus. The sample taken for sequencing was PBMCs. This clonotype was obtained from a human donor in good health.

CDR3 in DNA: TGTGCCAGCAGCCAGAAAGGGGCGCCTCGCGAGCAGTACTTC. Residues: CASSQKGAPREQYF. This chain uses TRBV14 with TRBJ2-7; a possible D gene is TRBD1 (5 bases). With 3 bases removed from V and 6 bases from J, the gap between germline ends came to 15 bases. The germline V gene has CDR1 SGHDN and CDR2 FVKESK. The CDR3 covers 14 residues.